This T cell receptor beta chain was found in a study of technical replicates of blood from a few donors. Germline trimming cut 4 bases from V and 2 bases from J; bases unmatched to any gene: 4. The CDR3 has 15 amino acids. The germline V gene has CDR1 MNHNS and CDR2 SASEGT. Sequencing used immunoSEQ multiplex PCR; TCRdb keeps in-frame clones, though not all of them. This table holds about 83,000 clones, roughly 96% found once. Sequencing input: T cells isolated from PBMCs. The chain recombines TRBV6-1 with TRBJ2-1; 8 bases match TRBD2. This clonotype was obtained from a human donor in good health. The CDR3 bases are TGTGCCAGCAGTGTTAGCGGGAACGCCTACAATGAGCAGTTCTTC. As protein: CASSVSGNAYNEQFF.